Reported below is one TCR beta chain. The data originate from a study of CD8+ T cells in alopecia areata. Per germline, CDR1 SNHLY and CDR2 FYNNEI. The CDR3 runs to 15 residues. The V and J ends lost 3 bases and 4 bases, in that order; junction bases with no gene match: 8. cDNA serving as the sequencing template came from extracted, reverse transcribed RNA. TCRdb's table, derived via immunoSEQ multiplex PCR, lists solely in-frame clones and lacks some. The repertoire has about 150,000 clones, about three fifths of them found once; the top ten carry under 5.5%. This sequence originates from a human donor in good health. Specimen: CD4+ T cells sorted from blood. The V and J genes are TRBV2 and TRBJ2-7, with TRBD2 matching over 8 bases. CDR3 residues: CASSDPAGVSYEQYF. The CDR3, as DNA: TGTGCCAGCAGTGACCCAGCGGGAGTATCTTACGAGCAGTACTTC.